These 18 T cell receptor beta chains were sequenced from one sample in a study of blood T cell repertoires in COVID-19. Sequencing was performed with immunoSEQ multiplex PCR; in TCRdb, only in-frame clones are kept and a portion is missing. The sample has fewer than 250,000 clones, almost 90% seen once. Input material: PBMCs or T cells enriched from blood (not recorded which). The receptors stem from a man under 40 who had been exposed to COVID-19.

The chain carries TRBV19 and TRBJ1-6; TRBD1 might be the D (5 bases). There are 15 residues in the CDR3. Trimming shortened V by 4 bases and J by 10 bases, and 17 bases separated the two germline ends. The germline V gene has CDR1 LNHDA and CDR2 SQIVND (reference sequence). As DNA, the CDR3 is TGTGCCAGTAGTACCCTTGGGGGGGTAGGATCACCCCTCCACTTT. Residues: CASSTLGGVGSPLHF.

This chain joins TRBV19 and TRBJ2-3; 10 nucleotides agree with TRBD2. This CDR3 has 15 residues. J lost 4 bases, V lost 8 bases, and 9 bases had no gene match. CDR1 LNHDA and CDR2 SQIVND come from the germline V gene (reference sequence). The CDR3 loop reads CASRPGLARADTQYF. As DNA, the CDR3 is TGTGCCAGTCGACCGGGACTAGCGAGGGCAGATACGCAGTATTTT. The full variable domain, with the rest looked up from reference TRBV19 and TRBJ2-3, is DGGITQSPKYLFRKEGQNVTLSCEQNLNHDAMYWYRQDPGQGLRLIYYSQIVNDFQKGDIAEGYSVSREKKESFPLTVTSAQKNPTAFYLCASRPGLARADTQYFGPGTRLTVL.

V gene TRBV9 combines with J gene TRBJ2-1; D is perhaps TRBD1 (6 bases). CDR3 length: 13 amino acids. V was clipped by 4 bases and J by 5 bases, with 10 bases between them. The germline gives CDR1 SGDLS, CDR2 YYNGEE. CDR3 nucleotide sequence: TGTGCCAGCAGCACCGGGACACACAATGAGCAGTTCTTC. Its translation is CASSTGTHNEQFF.

This sequence joins TRBV2 and TRBJ1-2; no firm D call. The germline V and J ends were trimmed by 3 bases and 4 bases, with 9 bases remaining between them. This CDR3 has 13 residues. Germline V gene data show CDR1 as SNHLY and CDR2 as FYNNEI. The DNA of the CDR3 is TGTGCCAGCAGTGAGGCAGGAACCTATGGCTACACCTTC. Amino acids: CASSEAGTYGYTF.

CDR3 coding DNA: TGTGCCAGTAGTATTAGGGCCGGGACTAGCGTTGGCACCGGGGAGCTGTTTTTT. Its translation: CASSIRAGTSVGTGELFF. The chain carries TRBV19 and TRBJ2-2, with TRBD2 identical over 10 bases. After removal of 3 bases from V and 4 bases from J, the junction contained 11 bases not matched to a gene. Germline V CDR1 and CDR2: LNHDA, SQIVND (reference sequence). The length of the CDR3 is 18 residues.

CDR3 nucleotide sequence: TGTGCCAGCAGGCTCCGGGACAGGGTGACTGAAGCTTTCTTT. Translated: CASRLRDRVTEAFF. The genes are TRBV2 and TRBJ1-1; TRBD1 matches at 9 bases. J lost 5 bases, V lost 6 bases, and 7 bases had no gene match. CDR3 length equals 14 residues. Germline CDR1 SNHLY, CDR2 FYNNEI.

This clone was observed a single time. The V call is TRBV7-9, the J call TRBJ2-6, with TRBD1 matching 9 bases. This CDR3 has 17 amino acids. V was pared by 4 bases and J by 2 bases, with 6 bases of the junction left unmatched. CDR1 is SEHNR and CDR2 is FQNEAQ in the germline V gene (reference sequence). The DNA of the CDR3 is TGTGCCAGCAGCTCGGACAGGGGCGGGCCTGGGGCCAACGTCCTGACTTTC. Amino acids: CASSSDRGGPGANVLTF.

This clone has a handful of counts. Distinct nucleotide sequences in the sample also encode this CDR3. This chain joins TRBV14 and TRBJ1-2; the D is unclear. The germline CDR1 and CDR2 sequences are SGHDN and FVKESK. The CDR3 has 14 residues. Trimming took 1 base from V and 1 from J, leaving 7 bases between them. CDR3 nucleotide sequence: TGTGCCAGCAGCCAAGGTGGCGGTAACTATGGCTACACCTTC. This codes for CASSQGGGNYGYTF. The complete variable domain, with remaining parts taken from reference TRBV14 and TRBJ1-2, reads EAGVTQFPSHSVIEKGQTVTLRCDPISGHDNLYWYRRVMGKEIKFLLHFVKESKQDESGMPNNRFLAERTGGTYSTLKVQPAELEDSGVYFCASSQGGGNYGYTFGSGTRLTVV.

The chain has TRBV4-2 and TRBJ2-5, with 8 bases lining up with TRBD2. Per germline, CDR1 LGHNA and CDR2 YNFKEQ. With 1 base clipped from V and 3 bases from J, the junction kept 16 bases outside the gene matches. CDR3 length: 19 residues. CDR3 region: CASSQGGSGGAATKETQYF. The DNA of the CDR3 is TGTGCCAGCAGCCAAGGAGGCTCGGGGGGGGCTGCGACAAAAGAGACCCAGTACTTC.

The chain is built from TRBV7-3 and TRBJ1-2; D may be TRBD1 (5 bases). This CDR3 region has 15 residues. Germline loops: CDR1 SGHTA, CDR2 FQGTGA. Deletions cut 5 bases from V and 5 bases from J, with 18 bases between. The CDR3 sequence is CASSANDRTDYGYTF. The CDR3 DNA is TGTGCCAGCAGCGCGAACGACAGAACCGATTATGGCTACACCTTC.

CDR3 region: CASRRGQNTGELFF. CDR3 nucleotide sequence: TGTGCCAGCCGCCGAGGACAGAACACCGGGGAGCTGTTTTTT. This rearrangement joins TRBV27 to TRBJ2-2; D might be TRBD1 (5 bases). The CDR3 length is 14 residues. V shed 8 bases and J shed 1 base, with 11 bases lying between them. Germline values: CDR1 MNHEY, CDR2 SMNVEV (reference sequence).

This clone was observed once. The chain combines TRBV4-1 with TRBJ1-3; D gene ambiguous. V shed 4 bases and J shed 1 base, with 5 bases lying between them. Germline CDR1 reads MGHRA; CDR2 reads YSYEKL. The length of the CDR3 is 13 residues. The CDR3 loop reads CASSLPSGNTIYF. The DNA of the CDR3 is TGCGCCAGCAGCCTCCCATCTGGAAACACCATATATTTT.

The chain has TRBV11-2 and TRBJ1-6, with 9 bases aligning to TRBD1. Germline CDR1 SGHAT, CDR2 FQNNGV. After removal of 4 bases from V and 6 bases from J, the junction contained 4 bases not matched to a gene. The CDR3 is made up of 15 amino acids. The CDR3 bases are TGTGCCAGCAGCTCCCGGGACAGGGCTAATTCACCCCTCCACTTT. This encodes CASSSRDRANSPLHF.

The rearrangement links TRBV7-9 to TRBJ2-1, with 10 bases that match TRBD2. From germline, CDR1 is SEHNR and CDR2 FQNEAQ (reference sequence). The CDR3 is 17 residues long. J lost 0 bases, V lost 4 bases, and 6 bases had no gene match. The CDR3, as DNA: TGTGCCAGCAGCTCGAAACCTAGCGGGAGCTCCTACAATGAGCAGTTCTTC. Amino acid sequence: CASSSKPSGSSYNEQFF.

The V gene is TRBV19, the J gene TRBJ1-1; D perhaps matches TRBD1 (5 bases). CDR1 LNHDA and CDR2 SQIVND come from the germline V gene (reference sequence). With 3 bases removed from V and 7 bases from J, the gap between germline ends came to 9 bases. The CDR3 length is 12 residues. Written as DNA, the CDR3 is TGTGCCAGTAGTATCGGGGGGGTTGAAGCTTTCTTT. Its translation: CASSIGGVEAFF.

The chain employs TRBV12-3 or TRBV12-4 and TRBJ1-5; 8 bases match TRBD1. The CDR3 runs 12 residues. V lost 7 bases and J lost 7; bases outside the gene matches: 3. The CDR3 loop reads CASTGQGQPQHF. The CDR3 region has the DNA TGTGCCAGCACCGGACAGGGACAGCCCCAGCATTTT.

This rearrangement joins TRBV30 to TRBJ1-1; D perhaps matches TRBD1 (5 bases). From germline, CDR1 is GTSNPN and CDR2 SVGIG (reference sequence). The ends were cut back, 0 bases at V and 5 bases at J, with 10 bases in the middle. The CDR3 contains 13 residues. CDR3 coding DNA: TGTGCCTGGAGTGTATCAGGGCGTACTGAAGCTTTCTTT. Its protein product is CAWSVSGRTEAFF.

The chain employs TRBV10-1 and TRBJ2-7; D unclear. Germline V gene sequence: CDR1 WNHNN, CDR2 SYGVQD (reference sequence). Trimming pared 0 bases from V and 3 bases from J, leaving 9 bases between. The CDR3 length is 14 residues. The CDR3 here is CASSESGTFYEQYF. As DNA, the CDR3 is TGCGCCAGCAGTGAGTCGGGCACATTCTACGAGCAGTACTTC.